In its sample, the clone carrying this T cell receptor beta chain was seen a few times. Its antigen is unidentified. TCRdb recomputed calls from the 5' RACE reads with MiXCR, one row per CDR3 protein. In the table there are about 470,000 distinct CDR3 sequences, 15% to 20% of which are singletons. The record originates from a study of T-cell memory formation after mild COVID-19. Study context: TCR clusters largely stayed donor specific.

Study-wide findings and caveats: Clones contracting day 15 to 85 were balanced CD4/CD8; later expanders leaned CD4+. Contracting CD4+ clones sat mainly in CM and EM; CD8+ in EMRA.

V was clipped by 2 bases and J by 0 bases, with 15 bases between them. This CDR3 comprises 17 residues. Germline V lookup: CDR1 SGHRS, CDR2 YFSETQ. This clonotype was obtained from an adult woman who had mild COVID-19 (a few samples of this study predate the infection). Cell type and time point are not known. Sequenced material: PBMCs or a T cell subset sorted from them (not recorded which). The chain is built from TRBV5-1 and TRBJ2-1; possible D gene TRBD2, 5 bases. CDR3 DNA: TGCGCCAGCAGCTTAGAGCAGCGGTCGAGCTCCTACAATGAGCAGTTCTTC. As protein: CASSLEQRSSSYNEQFF.